This T cell receptor (beta chain) was identified during a study of cytomegalovirus exposure and HLA in healthy donors. General study results and limits: Most sequenced TCRs were rare (though some public TCRs occurred in many donors). Cytomegalovirus-associated status was assigned to 164 TCR beta chains. With high specificity and sensitivity, the classifier reportedly diagnosed cytomegalovirus status.

In the case of this clone: Its target is not known.

This CDR3 is 16 amino acids long. Trimming removed 5 bases at V and 6 bases at J, with 19 bases between. Germline V gene sequence: CDR1 MNHEY, CDR2 SMNVEV (reference sequence). Clones were sequenced by immunoSEQ multiplex PCR, and TCRdb holds only the in-frame ones, with some missing. Altogether about 130,000 clones are present, 80% to 90% being singletons, with the ten largest covering approximately 10%. This TCR was recovered from a woman under 30 in good health and CMV-seropositive. The chain carries TRBV27 and TRBJ2-2; tentatively, D is TRBD2 (5 bases). The sample taken for sequencing was PBMCs. CDR3 nucleotides: TGTGCCAGCAGTCCCCGCTTGTCCGCCGGGGCCGGGGAGCTGTTTTTT. Its translation: CASSPRLSAGAGELFF.